This T cell receptor beta chain comes out of a study of control samples from healthy donors and cancer patients. Trimming left V 4 bases short and J 5 bases short, with 15 bases between. The CDR3 consists of 14 residues. In germline, CDR1 is SGHNT, CDR2 YYREEE (reference sequence). Here immunoSEQ multiplex PCR was the method, and the copy in TCRdb shows in-frame clones only, minus some. The sample holds roughly 150,000 clones; roughly 90% are singletons and the top ten take less than 0.75%. This clonotype was sampled from a woman aged 30 to 39 in good health. J is TRBJ2-5 and V is TRBV5-4, with D perhaps TRBD1 (6 bases). The specimen was blood. CDR3: CASSTGQLHETQYF. In DNA form, the CDR3 reads TGTGCCAGCAGCACGGGACAATTGCACGAGACCCAGTACTTC.